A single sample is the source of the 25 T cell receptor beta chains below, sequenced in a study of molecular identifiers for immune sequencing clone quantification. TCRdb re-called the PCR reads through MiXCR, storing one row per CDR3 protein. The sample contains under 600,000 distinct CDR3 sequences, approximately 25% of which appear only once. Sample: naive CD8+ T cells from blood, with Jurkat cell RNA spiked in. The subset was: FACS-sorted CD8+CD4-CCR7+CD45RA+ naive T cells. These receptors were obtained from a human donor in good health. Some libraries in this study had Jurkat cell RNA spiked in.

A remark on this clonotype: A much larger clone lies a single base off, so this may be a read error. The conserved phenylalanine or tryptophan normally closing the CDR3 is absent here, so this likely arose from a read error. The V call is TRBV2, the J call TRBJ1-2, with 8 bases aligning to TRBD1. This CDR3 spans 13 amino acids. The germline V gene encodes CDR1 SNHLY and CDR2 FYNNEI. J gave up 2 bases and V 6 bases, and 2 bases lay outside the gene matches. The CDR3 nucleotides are TGTGCCAGCAGGGACAGGGTAAACTATGGCTACACCCTC. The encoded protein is CASRDRVNYGYTL.

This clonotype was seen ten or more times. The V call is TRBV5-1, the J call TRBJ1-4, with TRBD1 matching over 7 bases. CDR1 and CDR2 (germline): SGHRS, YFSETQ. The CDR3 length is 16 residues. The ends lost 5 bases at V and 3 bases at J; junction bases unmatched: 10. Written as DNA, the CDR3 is TGCGCCAGCAGTAGACTTCCGACAGGGCCTAATGAAAAACTGTTTTTT. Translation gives CASSRLPTGPNEKLFF.

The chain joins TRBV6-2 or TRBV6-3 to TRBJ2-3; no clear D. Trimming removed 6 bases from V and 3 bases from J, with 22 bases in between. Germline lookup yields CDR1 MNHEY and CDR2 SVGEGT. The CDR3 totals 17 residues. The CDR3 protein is CASRRIDFKELTDTQYF. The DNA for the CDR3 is TGTGCCAGCAGGAGAATTGATTTTAAGGAGCTGACAGATACGCAGTATTTT.

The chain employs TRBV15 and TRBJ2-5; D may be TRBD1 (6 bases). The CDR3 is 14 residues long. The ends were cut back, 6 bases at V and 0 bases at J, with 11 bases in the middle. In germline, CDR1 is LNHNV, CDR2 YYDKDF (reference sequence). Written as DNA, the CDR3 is TGTGCCACCAGAAAGGACAGCTACCAAGAGACCCAGTACTTC. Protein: CATRKDSYQETQYF.

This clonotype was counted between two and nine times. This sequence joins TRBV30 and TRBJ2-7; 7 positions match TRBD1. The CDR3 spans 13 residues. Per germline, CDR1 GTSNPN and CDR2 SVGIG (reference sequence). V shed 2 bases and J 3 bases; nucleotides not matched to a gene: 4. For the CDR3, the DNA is TGTGCCTGGAGTCCAGGGACAGACTACGAGCAGTACTTC. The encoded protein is CAWSPGTDYEQYF.

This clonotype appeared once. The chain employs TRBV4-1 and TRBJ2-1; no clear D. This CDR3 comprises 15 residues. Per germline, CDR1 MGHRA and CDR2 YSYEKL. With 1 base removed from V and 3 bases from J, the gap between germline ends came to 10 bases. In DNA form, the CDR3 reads TGCGCCAGCAGCCAAGGTCCGCCCCTCTACAATGAGCAGTTCTTC. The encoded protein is CASSQGPPLYNEQFF.

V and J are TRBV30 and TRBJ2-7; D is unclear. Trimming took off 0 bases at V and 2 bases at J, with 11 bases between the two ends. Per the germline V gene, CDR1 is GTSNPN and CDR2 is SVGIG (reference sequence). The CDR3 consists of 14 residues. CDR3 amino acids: CAWSVLVGTYEQYF. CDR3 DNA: TGTGCCTGGAGTGTACTCGTCGGAACCTACGAGCAGTACTTC.

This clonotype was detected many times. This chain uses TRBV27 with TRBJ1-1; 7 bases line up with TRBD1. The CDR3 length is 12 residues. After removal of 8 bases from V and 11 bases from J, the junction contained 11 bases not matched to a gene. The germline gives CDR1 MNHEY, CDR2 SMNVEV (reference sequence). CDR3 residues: CASGTAGIKAFF. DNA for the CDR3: TGTGCCAGCGGGACAGCGGGAATCAAGGCTTTCTTT.

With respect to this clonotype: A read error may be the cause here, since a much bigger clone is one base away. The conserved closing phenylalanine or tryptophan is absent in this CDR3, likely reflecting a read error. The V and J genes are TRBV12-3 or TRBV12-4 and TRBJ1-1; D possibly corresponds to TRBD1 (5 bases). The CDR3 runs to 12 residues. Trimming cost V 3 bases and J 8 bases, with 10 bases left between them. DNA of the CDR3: TGTGCCAGCAGTTTTGACAGCTCCGAAGCTTTCGTT. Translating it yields CASSFDSSEAFV.

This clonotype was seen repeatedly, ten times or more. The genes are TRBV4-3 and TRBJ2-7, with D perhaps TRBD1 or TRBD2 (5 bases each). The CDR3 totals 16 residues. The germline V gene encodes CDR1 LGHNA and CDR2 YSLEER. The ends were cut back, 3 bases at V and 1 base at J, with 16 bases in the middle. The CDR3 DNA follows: TGCGCCAGCAGCCAGTCTTTGGGGACCGGATCCTACGAGCAGTACTTC. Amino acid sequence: CASSQSLGTGSYEQYF.

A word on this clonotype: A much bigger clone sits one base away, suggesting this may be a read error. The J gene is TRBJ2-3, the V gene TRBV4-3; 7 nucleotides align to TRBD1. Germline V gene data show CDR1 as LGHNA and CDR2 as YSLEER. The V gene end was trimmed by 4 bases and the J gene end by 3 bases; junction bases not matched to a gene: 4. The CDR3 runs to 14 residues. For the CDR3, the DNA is TGCGCCAGCAGCCCAGGACAGGTGACAGATACGCAGTATTTT. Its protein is CASSPGQVTDTQYF.

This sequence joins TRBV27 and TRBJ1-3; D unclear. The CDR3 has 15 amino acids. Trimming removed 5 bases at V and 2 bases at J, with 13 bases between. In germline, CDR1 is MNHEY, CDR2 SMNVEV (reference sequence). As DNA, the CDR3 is TGTGCCAGCAGTCCTCAGGTTTTTCCTGGAAACACCATATATTTT. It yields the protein CASSPQVFPGNTIYF.

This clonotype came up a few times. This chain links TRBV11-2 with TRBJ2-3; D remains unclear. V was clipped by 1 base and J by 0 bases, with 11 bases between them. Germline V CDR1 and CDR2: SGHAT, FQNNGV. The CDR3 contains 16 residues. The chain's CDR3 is CASSLVFSVSTDTQYF. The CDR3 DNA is TGTGCCAGCAGCTTAGTGTTCAGCGTCAGCACAGATACGCAGTATTTT.

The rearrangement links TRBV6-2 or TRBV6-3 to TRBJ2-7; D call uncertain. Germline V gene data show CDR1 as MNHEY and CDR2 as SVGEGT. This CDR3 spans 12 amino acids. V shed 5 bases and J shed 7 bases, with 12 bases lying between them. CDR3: CASSNDVGEQYF. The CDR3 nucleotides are TGTGCCAGCAGTAACGATGTGGGTGAGCAGTACTTC.

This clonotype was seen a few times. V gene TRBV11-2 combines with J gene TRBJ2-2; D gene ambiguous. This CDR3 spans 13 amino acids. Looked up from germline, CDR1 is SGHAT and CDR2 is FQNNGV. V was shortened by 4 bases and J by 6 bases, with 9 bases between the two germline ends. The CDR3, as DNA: TGTGCCAGCAGCTCGTACGACCCCGGGGAGCTGTTTTTT. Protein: CASSSYDPGELFF.

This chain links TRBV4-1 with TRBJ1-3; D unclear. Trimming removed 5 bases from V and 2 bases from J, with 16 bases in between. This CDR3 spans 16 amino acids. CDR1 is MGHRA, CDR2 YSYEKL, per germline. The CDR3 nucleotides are TGCGCCAGCAGCACCGTTCCGGCGGACCCTGGAAACACCATATATTTT. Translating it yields CASSTVPADPGNTIYF.

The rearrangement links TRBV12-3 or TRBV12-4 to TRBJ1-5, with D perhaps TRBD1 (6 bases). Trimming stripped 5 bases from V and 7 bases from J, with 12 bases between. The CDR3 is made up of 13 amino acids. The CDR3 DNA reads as TGTGCCAGCAGTCCAGGGGCATTGCAGCCCCAGCATTTT. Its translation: CASSPGALQPQHF.

The CDR3 DNA is TGTGCCAGCAGTCCCCGCACGGGAGTCGAATACAATGAGCAGTTCTTC. This codes for CASSPRTGVEYNEQFF. The J gene is TRBJ2-1, the V gene TRBV12-3 or TRBV12-4, with D possibly TRBD2 on 6 matching bases. The CDR3 has 16 residues. With 5 bases removed from V and 4 bases from J, the gap between germline ends came to 18 bases.

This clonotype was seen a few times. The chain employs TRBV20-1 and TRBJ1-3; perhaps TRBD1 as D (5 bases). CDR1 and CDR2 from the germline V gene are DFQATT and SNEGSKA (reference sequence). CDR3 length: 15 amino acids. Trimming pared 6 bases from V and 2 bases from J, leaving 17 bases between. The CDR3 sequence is CSAHQMGDAGNTIYF. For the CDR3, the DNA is TGCAGTGCGCACCAGATGGGGGACGCTGGAAACACCATATATTTT.

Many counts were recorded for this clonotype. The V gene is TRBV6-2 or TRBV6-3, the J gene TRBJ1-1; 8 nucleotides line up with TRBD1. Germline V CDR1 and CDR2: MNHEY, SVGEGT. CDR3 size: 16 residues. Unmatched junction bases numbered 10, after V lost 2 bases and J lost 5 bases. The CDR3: CASSYGYPGGGTEAFF. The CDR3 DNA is TGTGCCAGCAGTTACGGGTATCCAGGGGGCGGGACTGAAGCTTTCTTT.

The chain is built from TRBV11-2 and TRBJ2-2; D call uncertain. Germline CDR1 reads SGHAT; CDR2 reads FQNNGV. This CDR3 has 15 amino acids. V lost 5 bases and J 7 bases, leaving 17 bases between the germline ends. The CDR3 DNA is TGTGCCAGCAGCCCCAGCGTCTCTAAGTTCGGGGAGCTGTTTTTT. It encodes CASSPSVSKFGELFF.

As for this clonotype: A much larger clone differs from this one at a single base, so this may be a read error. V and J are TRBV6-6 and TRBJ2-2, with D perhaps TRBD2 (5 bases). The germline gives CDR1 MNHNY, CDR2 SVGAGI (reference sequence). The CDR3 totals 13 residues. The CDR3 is CASSYAGTGELYF. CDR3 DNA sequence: TGTGCCAGCAGTTACGCAGGCACCGGGGAGCTGTATTTT.

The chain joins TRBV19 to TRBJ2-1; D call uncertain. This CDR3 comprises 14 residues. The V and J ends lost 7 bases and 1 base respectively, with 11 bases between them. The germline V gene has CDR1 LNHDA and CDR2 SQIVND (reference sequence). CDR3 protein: CASNFGRSYNEQFF. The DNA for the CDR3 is TGTGCCAGTAACTTTGGCAGGTCCTACAATGAGCAGTTCTTC.

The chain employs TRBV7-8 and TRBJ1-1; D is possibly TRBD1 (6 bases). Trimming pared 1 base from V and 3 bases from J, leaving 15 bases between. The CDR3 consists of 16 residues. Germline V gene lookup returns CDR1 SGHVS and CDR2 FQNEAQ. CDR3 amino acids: CASSLVEGGRDTEAFF. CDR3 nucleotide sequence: TGTGCCAGCAGCTTAGTGGAGGGGGGGCGGGACACTGAAGCTTTCTTT.

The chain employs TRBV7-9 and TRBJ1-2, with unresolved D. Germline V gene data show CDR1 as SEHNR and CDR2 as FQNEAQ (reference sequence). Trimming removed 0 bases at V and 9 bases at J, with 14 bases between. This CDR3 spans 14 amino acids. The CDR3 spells CASSLAGDQHSYTF. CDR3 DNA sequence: TGTGCCAGCAGCTTAGCTGGCGACCAACATAGCTACACCTTC. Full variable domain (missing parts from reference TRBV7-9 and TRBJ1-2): DTGVSQNPRHKITKRGQNVTFRCDPISEHNRLYWYRQTLGQGPEFLTYFQNEAQLEKSRLLSDRFSAERPKGSFSTLEIQRTEQGDSAMYLCASSLAGDQHSYTFGSGTRLTVV.